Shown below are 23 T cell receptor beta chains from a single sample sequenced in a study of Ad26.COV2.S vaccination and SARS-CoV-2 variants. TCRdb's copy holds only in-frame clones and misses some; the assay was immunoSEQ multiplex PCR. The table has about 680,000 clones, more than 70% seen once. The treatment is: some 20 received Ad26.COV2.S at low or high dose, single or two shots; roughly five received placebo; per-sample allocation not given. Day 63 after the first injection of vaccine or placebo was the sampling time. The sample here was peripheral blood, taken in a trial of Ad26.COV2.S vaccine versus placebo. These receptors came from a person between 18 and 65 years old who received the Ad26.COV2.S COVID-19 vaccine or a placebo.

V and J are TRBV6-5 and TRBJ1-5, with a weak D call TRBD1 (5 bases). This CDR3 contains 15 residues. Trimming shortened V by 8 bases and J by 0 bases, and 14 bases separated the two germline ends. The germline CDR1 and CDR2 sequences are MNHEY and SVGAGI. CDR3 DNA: TGTGCCAGCCGCCTCCGGGACGTTAGCAATCAGCCCCAGCATTTT. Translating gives CASRLRDVSNQPQHF.

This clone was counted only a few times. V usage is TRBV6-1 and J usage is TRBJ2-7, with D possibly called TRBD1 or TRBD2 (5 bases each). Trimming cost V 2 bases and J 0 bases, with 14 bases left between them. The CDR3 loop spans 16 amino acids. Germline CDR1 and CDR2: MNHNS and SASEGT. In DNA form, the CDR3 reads TGTGCCAGCAGTGAACCCGGGACGGCACTCTCCTACGAGCAGTACTTC. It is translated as CASSEPGTALSYEQYF.

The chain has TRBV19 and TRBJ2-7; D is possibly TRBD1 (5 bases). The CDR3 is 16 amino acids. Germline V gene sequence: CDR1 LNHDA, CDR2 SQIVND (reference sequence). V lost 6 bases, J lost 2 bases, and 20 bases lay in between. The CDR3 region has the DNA TGTGCCAGTAGCCGGAACATAGGGCAGGGCCCCTACGAGCAGTACTTC. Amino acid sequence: CASSRNIGQGPYEQYF.

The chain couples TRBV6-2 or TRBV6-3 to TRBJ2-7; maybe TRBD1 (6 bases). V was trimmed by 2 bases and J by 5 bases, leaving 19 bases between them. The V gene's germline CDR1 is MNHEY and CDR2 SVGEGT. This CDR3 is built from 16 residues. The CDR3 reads CASSYNARGSFDEQYF. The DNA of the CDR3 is TGTGCCAGCAGTTACAACGCCAGGGGTAGTTTTGACGAGCAGTACTTC.

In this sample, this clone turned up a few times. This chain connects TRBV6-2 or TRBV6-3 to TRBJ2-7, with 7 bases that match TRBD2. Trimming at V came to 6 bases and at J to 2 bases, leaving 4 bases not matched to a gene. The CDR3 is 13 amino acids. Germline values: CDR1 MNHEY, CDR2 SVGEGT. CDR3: CASSRGVTYEQYF. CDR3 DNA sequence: TGTGCCAGCAGCCGGGGGGTAACCTACGAGCAGTACTTC.

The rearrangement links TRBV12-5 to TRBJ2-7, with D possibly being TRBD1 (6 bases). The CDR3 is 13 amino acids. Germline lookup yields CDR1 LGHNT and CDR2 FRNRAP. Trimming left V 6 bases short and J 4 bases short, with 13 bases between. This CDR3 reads CASGPDRFYEQYF. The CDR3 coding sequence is TGTGCTAGTGGACCTGACAGGTTTTACGAGCAGTACTTC.

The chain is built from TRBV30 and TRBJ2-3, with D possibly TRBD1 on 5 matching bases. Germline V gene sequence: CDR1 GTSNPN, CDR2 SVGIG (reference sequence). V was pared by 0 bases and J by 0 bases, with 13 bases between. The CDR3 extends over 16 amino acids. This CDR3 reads CAWSVQAFSSTDTQYF. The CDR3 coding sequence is TGTGCCTGGAGTGTACAGGCGTTCTCTAGCACAGATACGCAGTATTTT. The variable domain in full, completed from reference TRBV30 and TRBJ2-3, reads SQTIHQWPATLVQPVGSPLSLECTVEGTSNPNLYWYRQAAGRGLQLLFYSVGIGQISSEVPQNLSASRPQDRQFILSSKKLLLSDSGFYLCAWSVQAFSSTDTQYFGPGTRLTVL.

CDR3 residues: CASSRGTGQPQHF. CDR3 bases: TGTGCCAGCAGTCGAGGGACCGGTCAGCCCCAGCATTTT. The chain employs TRBV6-5 and TRBJ1-5, with D possibly TRBD1 on 5 matching bases. Trimming pared 5 bases from V and 6 bases from J, leaving 11 bases between. Germline-derived CDR1 and CDR2 are MNHEY and SVGAGI. The CDR3 totals 13 residues.

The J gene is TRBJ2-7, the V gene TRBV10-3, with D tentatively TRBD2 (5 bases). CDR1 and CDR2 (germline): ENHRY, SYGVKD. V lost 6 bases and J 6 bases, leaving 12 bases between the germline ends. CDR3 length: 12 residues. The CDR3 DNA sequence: TGTGCCATCAGGCGTATTGAGGGCGAGCAGTACTTC. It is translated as CAIRRIEGEQYF.

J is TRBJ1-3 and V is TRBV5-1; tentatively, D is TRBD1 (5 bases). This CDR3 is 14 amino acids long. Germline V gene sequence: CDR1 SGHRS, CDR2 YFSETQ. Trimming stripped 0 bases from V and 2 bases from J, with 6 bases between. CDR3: CASSLGGAGNTIYF. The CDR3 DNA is TGCGCCAGCAGCTTGGGAGGGGCTGGAAACACCATATATTTT.

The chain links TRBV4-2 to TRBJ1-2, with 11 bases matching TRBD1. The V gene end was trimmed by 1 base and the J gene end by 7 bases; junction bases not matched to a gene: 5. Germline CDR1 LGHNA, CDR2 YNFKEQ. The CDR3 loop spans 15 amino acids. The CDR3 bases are TGTGCCAGCAGCCAAGTAGGGGACAGGGGGGGTGGCTACACCTTC. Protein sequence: CASSQVGDRGGGYTF.

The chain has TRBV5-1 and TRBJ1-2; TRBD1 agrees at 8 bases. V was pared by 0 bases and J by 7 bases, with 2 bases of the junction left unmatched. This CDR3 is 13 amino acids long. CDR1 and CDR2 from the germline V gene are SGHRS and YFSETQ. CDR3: CASSLGQGFGYTF. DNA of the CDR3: TGCGCCAGCAGCTTGGGACAGGGGTTTGGCTACACCTTC.

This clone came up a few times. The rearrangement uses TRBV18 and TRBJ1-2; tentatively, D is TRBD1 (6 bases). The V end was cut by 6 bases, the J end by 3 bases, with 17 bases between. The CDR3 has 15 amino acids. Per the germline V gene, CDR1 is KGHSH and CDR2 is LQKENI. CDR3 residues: CASSSPEEGDYGYTF. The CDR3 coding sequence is TGTGCCAGCTCCTCCCCCGAAGAGGGGGACTATGGCTACACCTTC.

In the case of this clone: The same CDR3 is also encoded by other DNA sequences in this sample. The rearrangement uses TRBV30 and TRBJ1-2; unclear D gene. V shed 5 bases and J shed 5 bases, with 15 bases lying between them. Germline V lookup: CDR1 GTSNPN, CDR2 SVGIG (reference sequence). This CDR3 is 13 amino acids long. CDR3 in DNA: TGTGCCTGGTCTCCCGGCTTGGGTTATGGCTACACCTTC. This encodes CAWSPGLGYGYTF. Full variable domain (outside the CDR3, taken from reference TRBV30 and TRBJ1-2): SQTIHQWPATLVQPVGSPLSLECTVEGTSNPNLYWYRQAAGRGLQLLFYSVGIGQISSEVPQNLSASRPQDRQFILSSKKLLLSDSGFYLCAWSPGLGYGYTFGSGTRLTVV.

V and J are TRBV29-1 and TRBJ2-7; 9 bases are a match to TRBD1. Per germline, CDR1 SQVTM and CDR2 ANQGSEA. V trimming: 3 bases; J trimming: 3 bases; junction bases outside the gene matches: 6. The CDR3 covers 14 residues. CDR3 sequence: CSVDLGQGLYEQYF. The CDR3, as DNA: TGCAGCGTTGACCTCGGACAGGGGCTCTACGAGCAGTACTTC.

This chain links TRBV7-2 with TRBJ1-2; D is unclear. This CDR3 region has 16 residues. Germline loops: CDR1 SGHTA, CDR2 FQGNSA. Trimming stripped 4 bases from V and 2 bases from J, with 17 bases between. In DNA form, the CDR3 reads TGTGCCAGCAGCTCCGAACGGTCGGCAGCCAACTATGGCTACACCTTC. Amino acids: CASSSERSAANYGYTF.

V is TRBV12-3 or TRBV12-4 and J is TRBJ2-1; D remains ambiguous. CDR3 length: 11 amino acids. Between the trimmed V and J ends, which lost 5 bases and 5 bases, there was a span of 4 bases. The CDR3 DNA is TGTGCCAGCAGTCCCGACAATGAGCAGTTCTTC. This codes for CASSPDNEQFF.

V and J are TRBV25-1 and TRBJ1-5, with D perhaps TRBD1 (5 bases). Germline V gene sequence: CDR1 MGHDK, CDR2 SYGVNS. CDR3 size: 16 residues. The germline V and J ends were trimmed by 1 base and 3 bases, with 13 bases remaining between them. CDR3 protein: CASSESGGRYNQPQHF. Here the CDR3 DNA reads TGTGCCAGCAGTGAATCCGGGGGACGCTACAATCAGCCCCAGCATTTT. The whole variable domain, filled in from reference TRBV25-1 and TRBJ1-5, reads EADIYQTPRYLVIGTGKKITLECSQTMGHDKMYWYQQDPGMELHLIHYSYGVNSTEKGDLSSESTVSRIRTEHFPLTLESARPSHTSQYLCASSESGGRYNQPQHFGDGTRLSIL.

CDR3 loop: CASSLSGLSTDTQYF. The CDR3 DNA reads as TGTGCCAGTAGTCTTAGCGGGTTGTCCACAGATACGCAGTATTTT. V usage is TRBV19 and J usage is TRBJ2-3, with 7 bases fitting TRBD2. From germline, CDR1 is LNHDA and CDR2 SQIVND (reference sequence). V was clipped by 5 bases and J by 2 bases; unmatched bases: 7. The CDR3 has 15 residues.

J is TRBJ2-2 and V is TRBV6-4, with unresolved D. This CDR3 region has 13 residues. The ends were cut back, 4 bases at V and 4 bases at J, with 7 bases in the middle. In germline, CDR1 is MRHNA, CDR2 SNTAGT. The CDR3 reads CASSVDRTGELFF. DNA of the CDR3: TGTGCCAGCAGTGTAGACCGCACCGGGGAGCTGTTTTTT.

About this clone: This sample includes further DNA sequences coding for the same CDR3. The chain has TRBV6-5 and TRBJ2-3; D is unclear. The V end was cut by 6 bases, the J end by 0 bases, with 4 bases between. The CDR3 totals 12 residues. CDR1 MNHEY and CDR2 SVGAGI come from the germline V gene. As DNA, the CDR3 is TGTGCCAGCAGGGCTAGCACAGATACGCAGTATTTT. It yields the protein CASRASTDTQYF.

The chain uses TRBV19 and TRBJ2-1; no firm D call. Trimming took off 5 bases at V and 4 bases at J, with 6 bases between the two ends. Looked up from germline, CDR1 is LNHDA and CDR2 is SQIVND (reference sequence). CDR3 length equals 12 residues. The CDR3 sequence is CASSERYNEQFF. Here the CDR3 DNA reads TGTGCCAGTAGTGAACGGTACAATGAGCAGTTCTTC.

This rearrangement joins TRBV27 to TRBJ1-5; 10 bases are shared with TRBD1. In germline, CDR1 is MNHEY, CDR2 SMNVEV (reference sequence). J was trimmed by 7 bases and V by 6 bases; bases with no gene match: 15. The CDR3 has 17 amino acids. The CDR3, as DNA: TGTGCCAGCAGGCCGACAGGGGGCGCGGGAGTAAACCAGCCCCAGCATTTT. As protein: CASRPTGGAGVNQPQHF.